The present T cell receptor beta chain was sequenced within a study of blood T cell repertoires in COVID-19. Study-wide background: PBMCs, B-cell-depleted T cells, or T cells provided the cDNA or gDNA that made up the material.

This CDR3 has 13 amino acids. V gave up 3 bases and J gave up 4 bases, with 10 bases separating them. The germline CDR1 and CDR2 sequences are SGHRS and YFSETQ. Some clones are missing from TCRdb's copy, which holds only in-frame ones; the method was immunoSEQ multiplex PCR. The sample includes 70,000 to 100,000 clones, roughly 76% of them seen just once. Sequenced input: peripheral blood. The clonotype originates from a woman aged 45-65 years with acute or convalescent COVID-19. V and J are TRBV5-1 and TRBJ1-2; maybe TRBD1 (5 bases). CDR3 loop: CASSSSGLYGYTF. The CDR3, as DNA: TGCGCCAGCAGCTCCTCAGGGCTCTATGGCTACACCTTC. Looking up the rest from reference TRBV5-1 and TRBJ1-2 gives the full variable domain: KAGVTQTPRYLIKTRGQQVTLSCSPISGHRSVSWYQQTPGQGLQFLFEYFSETQRNKGNFPGRFSGRQFSNSRSEMNVSTLELGDSALYLCASSSSGLYGYTFGSGTRLTVV.